Each of the 15 T cell receptor beta chains below was sequenced from the same sample in a study of T cells expressing NK-cell markers. Reanalyzing the 5' RACE reads, TCRdb keeps one entry per CDR3 protein, without DNA. The sample has fewer than 400,000 distinct CDR3 sequences. The source material was blood T cells: a sorted CD56 or NKG2C T cell subset, CD4+ or CD8+ T cells, or bulk PBMC T cells (not recorded which). The receptors originated from a woman aged 50 to 60 in good health.

V gene TRBV20-1 combines with J gene TRBJ2-5. Germline lookup yields CDR1 DFQATT and CDR2 SNEGSKA (reference sequence). The CDR3 loop spans 14 amino acids. The CDR3 reads CSARPLAIQETQYF.

The genes are TRBV24-1 and TRBJ1-5; TCRdb designates TRBD1, a call that cannot be tested without DNA. The CDR3 sequence is 15 residues long. Germline CDR1 is KGHDR and CDR2 is SFDVKD. Here the CDR3 reads CATSDPDRENQPQHF.

The gene calls are TRBV5-6 and TRBJ1-4; lacking DNA, the TRBD1 call made by TCRdb goes unchecked. Germline loops: CDR1 SGHDT, CDR2 YYEEEE. CDR3 length: 14 residues. The CDR3: CASSLRGQGEKLFF.

The chain combines TRBV20-1 with TRBJ2-3; TCRdb names TRBD1, which stays unverified in the absence of DNA. CDR1 is DFQATT and CDR2 is SNEGSKA in the germline V gene (reference sequence). This CDR3 region has 15 residues. CDR3: CSASPGTGNTDTQYF.

The rearrangement joins TRBV12-3 or TRBV12-4 to TRBJ2-5. This CDR3 is built from 11 residues. CDR3 sequence: CASSDQETQYF.

The gene calls are TRBV27 and TRBJ1-5. This CDR3 region has 14 residues. CDR1 and CDR2 (germline): MNHEY, SMNVEV (reference sequence). CDR3 sequence: CASSFSQINQPQHF.

The chain has TRBV12-3 or TRBV12-4 and TRBJ2-2; TCRdb calls TRBD2, which cannot be checked without DNA. There are 17 residues in the CDR3. The chain's CDR3 is CASSFDRGLGDVGELFF.

V gene TRBV29-1 combines with J gene TRBJ2-3; TCRdb's D call of TRBD1 is untestable without DNA. The CDR3 length is 14 residues. Germline V lookup: CDR1 SQVTM, CDR2 ANQGSEA. The CDR3 spells CSVVAGVMTDTQYF.

The gene calls are TRBV2 and TRBJ2-7. This CDR3 has 14 amino acids. Germline CDR1 is SNHLY and CDR2 is FYNNEI. CDR3 region: CASIEFYSSYEQYF.

V and J are TRBV15 and TRBJ2-7; without DNA, the TCRdb call of TRBD2 cannot be checked. The CDR3 is 14 amino acids. Germline-derived CDR1 and CDR2 are LNHNV and YYDKDF (reference sequence). CDR3 region: CATSREWESYEQYF.

V gene TRBV20-1 combines with J gene TRBJ2-3; the TRBD2 assignment by TCRdb is unverifiable without DNA. The CDR3 runs to 16 residues. Germline CDR1 is DFQATT and CDR2 is SNEGSKA (reference sequence). CDR3: CSARDPTSGRTDTQYF.

The chain recombines TRBV14 with TRBJ1-2; TCRdb picks TRBD1, but there is no DNA to check that call. Germline V CDR1 and CDR2: SGHDN, FVKESK. This CDR3 region has 15 residues. The CDR3: CASSIGTGGNYGYTF.

The rearrangement uses TRBV3-1 and TRBJ2-2; without DNA, the TCRdb call of TRBD2 cannot be checked. The CDR3 loop spans 21 amino acids. The germline V gene has CDR1 LGHDT and CDR2 YNNKEL (reference sequence). CDR3 region: CASSQSPPPARGGANTGELFF.

The rearrangement uses TRBV29-1 and TRBJ2-1; the D call from TCRdb, TRBD1, cannot be confirmed without DNA. Germline V lookup: CDR1 SQVTM, CDR2 ANQGSEA. This CDR3 region has 16 residues. The CDR3 sequence is CSVYQTTGGLGNEQFF.

V and J are TRBV20-1 and TRBJ2-5; TCRdb proposes TRBD2, but this gene call is untestable without DNA. The CDR3 spans 16 residues. Germline V gives CDR1 DFQATT, CDR2 SNEGSKA (reference sequence). CDR3 loop: CSARSTSGRRTETQYF.